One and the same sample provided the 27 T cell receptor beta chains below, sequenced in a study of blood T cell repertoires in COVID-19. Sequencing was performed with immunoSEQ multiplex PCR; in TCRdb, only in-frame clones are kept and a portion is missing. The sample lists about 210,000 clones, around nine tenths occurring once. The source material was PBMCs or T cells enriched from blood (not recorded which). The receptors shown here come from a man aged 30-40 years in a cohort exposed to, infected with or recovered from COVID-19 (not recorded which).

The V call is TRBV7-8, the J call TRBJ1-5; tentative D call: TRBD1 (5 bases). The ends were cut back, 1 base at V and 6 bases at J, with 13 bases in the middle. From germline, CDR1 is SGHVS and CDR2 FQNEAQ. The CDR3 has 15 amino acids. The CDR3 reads CASSLGSPGRQPQHF. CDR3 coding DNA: TGTGCCAGCAGCTTAGGGTCCCCAGGGCGTCAGCCCCAGCATTTT.

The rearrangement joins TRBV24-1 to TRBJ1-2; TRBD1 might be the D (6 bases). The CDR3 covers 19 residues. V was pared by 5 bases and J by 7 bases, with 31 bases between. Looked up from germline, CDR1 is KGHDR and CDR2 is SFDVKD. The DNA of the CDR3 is TGTGCCACCAGTGCCCCCTCACGGGGCAGGGGAAGGGGTTCGGGTGGCTACACCTTC. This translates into CATSAPSRGRGRGSGGYTF.

The CDR3 DNA follows: TGCGCCAGCAGTGAATCGTCACTTGGACTATACAATGAGCAGTTCTTC. This sequence encodes CASSESSLGLYNEQFF. The V call is TRBV10-2, the J call TRBJ2-1; the D gene is possibly TRBD2 (6 bases). V gave up 3 bases and J gave up 4 bases, with 16 bases separating them. Germline CDR1 WSHSY, CDR2 SAAADI. The CDR3 consists of 16 residues.

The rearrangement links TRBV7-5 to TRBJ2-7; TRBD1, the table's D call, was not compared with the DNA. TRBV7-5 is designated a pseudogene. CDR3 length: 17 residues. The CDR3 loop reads CARSLKFRDRVSYEQYF. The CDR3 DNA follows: TGTGCCAGAAGCTTAAAGTTCCGGGACAGGGTCTCCTACGAGCAGTACTTC.

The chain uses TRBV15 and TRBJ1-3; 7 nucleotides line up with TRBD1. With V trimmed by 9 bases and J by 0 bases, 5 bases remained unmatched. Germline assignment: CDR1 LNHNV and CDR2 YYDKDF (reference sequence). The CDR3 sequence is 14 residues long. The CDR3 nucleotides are TGTGCCACGAGAGGGACAGACTCTGGAAACACCATATATTTT. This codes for CATRGTDSGNTIYF.

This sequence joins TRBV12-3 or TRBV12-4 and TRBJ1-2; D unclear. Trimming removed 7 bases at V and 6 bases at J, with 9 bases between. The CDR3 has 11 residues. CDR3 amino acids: CASTTLDGYTF. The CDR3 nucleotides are TGTGCCAGCACCACATTGGATGGCTACACCTTC.

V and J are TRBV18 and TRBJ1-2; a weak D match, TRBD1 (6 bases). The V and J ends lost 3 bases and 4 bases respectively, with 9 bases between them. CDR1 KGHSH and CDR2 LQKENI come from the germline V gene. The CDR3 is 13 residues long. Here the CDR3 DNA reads TGTGCCAGCTCACCCGTGGACAGCTATGGCTACACCTTC. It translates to CASSPVDSYGYTF.

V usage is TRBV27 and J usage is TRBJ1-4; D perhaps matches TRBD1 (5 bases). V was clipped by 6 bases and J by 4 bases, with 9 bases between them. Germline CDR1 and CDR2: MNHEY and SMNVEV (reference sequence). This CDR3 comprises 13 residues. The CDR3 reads CASRQVLNEKLFF. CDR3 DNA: TGTGCCAGCAGACAGGTCCTTAATGAAAAACTGTTTTTT.

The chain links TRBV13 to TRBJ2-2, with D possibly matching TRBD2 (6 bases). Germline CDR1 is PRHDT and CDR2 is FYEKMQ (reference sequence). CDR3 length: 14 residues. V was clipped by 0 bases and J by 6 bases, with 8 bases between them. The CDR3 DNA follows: TGTGCCAGCAGCTTAGGCAGGGAGGCCGGGGAGCTGTTTTTT. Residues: CASSLGREAGELFF.

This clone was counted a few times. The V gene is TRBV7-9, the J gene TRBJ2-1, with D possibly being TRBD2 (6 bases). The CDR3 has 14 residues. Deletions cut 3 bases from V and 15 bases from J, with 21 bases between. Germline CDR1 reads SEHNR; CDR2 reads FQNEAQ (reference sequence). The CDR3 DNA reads TGTGCCAGCAGCTTTGGGTCGGGAGACCCTAGGATGTTCTTC. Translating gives CASSFGSGDPRMFF. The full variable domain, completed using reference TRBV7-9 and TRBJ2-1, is DTGVSQNPRHKITKRGQNVTFRCDPISEHNRLYWYRQTLGQGPEFLTYFQNEAQLEKSRLLSDRFSAERPKGSFSTLEIQRTEQGDSAMYLCASSFGSGDPRMFFGPGTRLTVL.

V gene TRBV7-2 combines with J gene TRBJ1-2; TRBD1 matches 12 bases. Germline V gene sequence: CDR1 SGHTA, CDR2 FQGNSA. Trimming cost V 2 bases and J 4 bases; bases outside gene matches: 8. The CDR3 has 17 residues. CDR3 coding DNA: TGTGCCAGCAGCTTATCCGGGACAGGGGGCGCAGGCTATGGCTACACCTTC. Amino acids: CASSLSGTGGAGYGYTF.

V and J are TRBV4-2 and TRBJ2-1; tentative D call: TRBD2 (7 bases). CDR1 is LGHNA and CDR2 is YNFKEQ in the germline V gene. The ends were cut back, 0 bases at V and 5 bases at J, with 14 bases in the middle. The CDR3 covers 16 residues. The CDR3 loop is CASSQDLAGANNEQFF. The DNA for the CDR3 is TGTGCCAGCAGCCAAGATCTCGCGGGGGCCAACAATGAGCAGTTCTTC.

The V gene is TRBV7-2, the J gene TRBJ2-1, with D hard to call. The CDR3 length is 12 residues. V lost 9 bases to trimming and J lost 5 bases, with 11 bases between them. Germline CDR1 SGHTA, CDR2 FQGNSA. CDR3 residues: CASTRDNNEQFF. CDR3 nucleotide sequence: TGTGCCAGTACGCGAGATAACAATGAGCAGTTCTTC. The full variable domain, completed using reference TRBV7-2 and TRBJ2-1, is GAGVSQSPSNKVTEKGKDVELRCDPISGHTALYWYRQSLGQGLEFLIYFQGNSAPDKSGLPSDRFSAERTGGSVSTLTIQRTQQEDSAVYLCASTRDNNEQFFGPGTRLTVL.

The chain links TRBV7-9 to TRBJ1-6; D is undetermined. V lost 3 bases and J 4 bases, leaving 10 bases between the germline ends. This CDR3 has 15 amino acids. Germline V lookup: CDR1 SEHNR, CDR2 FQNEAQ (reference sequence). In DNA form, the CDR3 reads TGTGCCAGCAGCTTCGAATTCGCGTATAATTCACCCCTCCACTTT. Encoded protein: CASSFEFAYNSPLHF.

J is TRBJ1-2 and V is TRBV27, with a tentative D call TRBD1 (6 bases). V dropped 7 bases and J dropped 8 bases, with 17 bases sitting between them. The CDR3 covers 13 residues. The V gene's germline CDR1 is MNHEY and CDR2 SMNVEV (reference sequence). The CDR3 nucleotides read TGTGCCAGCACCCCGAATCGGGGGGCGGGCTACACCTTC. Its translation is CASTPNRGAGYTF.

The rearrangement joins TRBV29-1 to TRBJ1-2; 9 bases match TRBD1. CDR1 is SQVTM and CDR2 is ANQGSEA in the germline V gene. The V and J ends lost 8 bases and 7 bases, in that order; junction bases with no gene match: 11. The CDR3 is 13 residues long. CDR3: CSTPNRGQRGYTF. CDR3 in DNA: TGCAGCACGCCAAACAGGGGGCAACGTGGCTACACCTTC.

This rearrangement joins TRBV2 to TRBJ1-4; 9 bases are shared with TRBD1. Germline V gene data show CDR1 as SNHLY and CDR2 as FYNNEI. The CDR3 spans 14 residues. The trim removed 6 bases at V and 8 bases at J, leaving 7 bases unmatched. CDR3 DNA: TGTGCCAGCAGGGGGGACAGGGTCGAGGAAAAACTGTTTTTT. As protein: CASRGDRVEEKLFF. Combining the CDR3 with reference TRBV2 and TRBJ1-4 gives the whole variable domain EPEVTQTPSHQVTQMGQEVILRCVPISNHLYFYWYRQILGQKVEFLVSFYNNEISEKSEIFDDQFSVERPDGSNFTLKIRSTKLEDSAMYFCASRGDRVEEKLFFGSGTQLSVL.

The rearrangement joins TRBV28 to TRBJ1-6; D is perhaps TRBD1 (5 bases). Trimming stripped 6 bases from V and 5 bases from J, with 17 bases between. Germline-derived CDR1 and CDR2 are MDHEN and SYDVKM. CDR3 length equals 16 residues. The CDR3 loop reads CASRAPVRGNNSPLHF. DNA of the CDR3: TGTGCCAGCAGAGCCCCCGTCCGGGGGAATAATTCACCCCTCCACTTT.

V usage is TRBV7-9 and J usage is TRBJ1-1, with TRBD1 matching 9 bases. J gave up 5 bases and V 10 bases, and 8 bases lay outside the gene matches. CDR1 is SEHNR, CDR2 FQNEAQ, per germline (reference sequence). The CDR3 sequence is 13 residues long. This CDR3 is CAIRQGDTTEAFF. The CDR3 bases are TGTGCCATTAGACAGGGGGACACAACTGAAGCTTTCTTT.

The CDR3 is CASSLRLASLSNTGELFF. The CDR3 DNA is TGTGCCAGCAGTTTACGACTAGCCTCACTTTCGAACACCGGGGAGCTGTTTTTT. The V gene is TRBV27, the J gene TRBJ2-2, with 7 bases aligning to TRBD2. The CDR3 spans 18 residues. V gave up 2 bases and J gave up 0 bases; unmatched junction bases: 9. The germline V gene encodes CDR1 MNHEY and CDR2 SMNVEV (reference sequence).

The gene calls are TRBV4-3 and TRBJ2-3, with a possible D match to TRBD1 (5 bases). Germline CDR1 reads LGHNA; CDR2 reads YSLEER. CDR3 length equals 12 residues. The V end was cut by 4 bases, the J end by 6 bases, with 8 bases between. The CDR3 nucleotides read TGCGCCAGCAGCCCCCCAGGGGATACGCAGTATTTT. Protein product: CASSPPGDTQYF.

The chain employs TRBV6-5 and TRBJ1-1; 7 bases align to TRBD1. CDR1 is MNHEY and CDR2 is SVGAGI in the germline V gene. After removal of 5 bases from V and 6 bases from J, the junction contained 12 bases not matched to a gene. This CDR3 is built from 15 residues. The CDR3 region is CASSTTGRRGSEAFF. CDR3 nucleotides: TGTGCCAGCAGTACAACCGGGCGCAGGGGGTCTGAAGCTTTCTTT.

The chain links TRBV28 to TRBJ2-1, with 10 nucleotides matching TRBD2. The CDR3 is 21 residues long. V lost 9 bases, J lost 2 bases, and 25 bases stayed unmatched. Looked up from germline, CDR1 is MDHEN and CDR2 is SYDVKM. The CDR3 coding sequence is TGTGCCAGTTCCGGGACATCCCCATGGGCTAGCGGGAGAATAACCTACAATGAGCAGTTCTTC. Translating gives CASSGTSPWASGRITYNEQFF.

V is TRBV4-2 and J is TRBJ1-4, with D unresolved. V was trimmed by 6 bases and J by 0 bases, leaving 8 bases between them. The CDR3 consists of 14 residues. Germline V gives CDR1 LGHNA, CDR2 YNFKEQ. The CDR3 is CASSSHATNEKLFF. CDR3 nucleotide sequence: TGTGCCAGCAGTAGCCACGCAACTAATGAAAAACTGTTTTTT.

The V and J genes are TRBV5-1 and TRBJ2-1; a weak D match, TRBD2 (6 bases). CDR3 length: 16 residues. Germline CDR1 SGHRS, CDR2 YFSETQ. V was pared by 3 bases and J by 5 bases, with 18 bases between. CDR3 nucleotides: TGCGCCAGCAGCTCCTCTCAGACGCGGGGAAACAATGAGCAGTTCTTC. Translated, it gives CASSSSQTRGNNEQFF.

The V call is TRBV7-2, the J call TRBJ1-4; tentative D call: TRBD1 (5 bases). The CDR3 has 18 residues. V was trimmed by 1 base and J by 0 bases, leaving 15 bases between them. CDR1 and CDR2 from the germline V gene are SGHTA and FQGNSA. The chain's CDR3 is CASSLEGGGVATNEKLFF. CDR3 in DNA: TGTGCCAGCAGCTTAGAGGGCGGGGGAGTTGCAACTAATGAAAAACTGTTTTTT.

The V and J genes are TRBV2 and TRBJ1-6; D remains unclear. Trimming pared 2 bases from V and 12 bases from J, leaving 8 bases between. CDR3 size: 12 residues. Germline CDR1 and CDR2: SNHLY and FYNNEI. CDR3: CASSELTGPLHF. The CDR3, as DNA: TGTGCCAGCAGTGAACTTACCGGACCCCTCCACTTT.